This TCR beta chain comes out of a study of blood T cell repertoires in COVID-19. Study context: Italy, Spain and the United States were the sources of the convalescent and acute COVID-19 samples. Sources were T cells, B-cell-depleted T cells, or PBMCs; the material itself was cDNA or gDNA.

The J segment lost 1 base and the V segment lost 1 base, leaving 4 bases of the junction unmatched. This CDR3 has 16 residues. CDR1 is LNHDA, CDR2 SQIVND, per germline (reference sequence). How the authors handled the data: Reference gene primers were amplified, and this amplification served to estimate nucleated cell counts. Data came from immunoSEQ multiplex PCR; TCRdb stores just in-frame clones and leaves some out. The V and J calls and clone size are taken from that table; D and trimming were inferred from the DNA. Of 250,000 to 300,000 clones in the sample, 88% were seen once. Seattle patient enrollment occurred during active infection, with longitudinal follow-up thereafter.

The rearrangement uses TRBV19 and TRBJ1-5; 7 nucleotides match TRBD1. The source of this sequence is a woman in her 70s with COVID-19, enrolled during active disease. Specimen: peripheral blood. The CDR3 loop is CASSIGTGRSNQPQHF. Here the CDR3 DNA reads TGTGCCAGTAGTATAGGGACAGGTAGAAGCAATCAGCCCCAGCATTTT.